This T cell receptor beta chain was retrieved from a study of T cell responses to AZD1222 COVID-19 vaccine. General study findings and limits: Along spike, vaccine-associated CD4 TCRs were found throughout, with dominance at 160-218 and 743-854. The donor group comprised mostly white British people and more females; the analysis possibly underestimated clonal diversity. Spike-specific TCR breadth and depth grew following two AZD1222 doses.

Assay: immunoSEQ multiplex PCR; the TCRdb copy retains only in-frame clones and omits some. The profile covers 150,000 or so clones, with approximately 89% appearing a single time and approximately 4.4% taken by the ten largest. As to this clone: Its antigen is as yet unknown.

This TCR came from an adult in good health. This material consisted of peripheral blood, taken on day 0 of AZD1222 vaccination.

The CDR3 spells CASWGAGGVTGELFF. Written as DNA, the CDR3 is TGTGCCAGCTGGGGGGCAGGAGGAGTTACCGGGGAGCTGTTTTTT. This chain links TRBV5-5 with TRBJ2-2; tentatively, D is TRBD1 or TRBD2 (6 bases each). V lost 7 bases and J lost 5, with 18 bases in between. The CDR3 loop spans 15 amino acids. From germline, CDR1 is SGHKS and CDR2 YYEKEE (reference sequence).